Following are 14 T cell receptor beta chains from one sample sequenced in a study of beta chain features in type 1 diabetes. Study observations and caveats: In all four CD4+ subsets, TCRB CDR3 length was significantly, moderately reduced in type 1 diabetes.

Their recognized antigens are unknown. The authors reverse transcribed all of the isolated RNA, so sequencing captured expressed TCRB transcripts. Sequenced by immunoSEQ multiplex PCR; TCRdb stores in-frame clones only, minus some. This table has hundreds of thousands of clones, roughly 13% appearing once. Sequences were obtained from naive CD4+ T cells from blood. The source is a man between 18 and 29 years old with type 1 diabetes.

This clone has a handful of counts. The chain carries TRBV5-1 and TRBJ2-5, with TRBD2 matching 8 bases. CDR1 is SGHRS and CDR2 is YFSETQ in the germline V gene. The CDR3 spans 16 residues. The ends lost 3 bases at V and 1 base at J; junction bases unmatched: 8. The CDR3 sequence: CASSSGAGDPQETQYF. In DNA form, the CDR3 reads TGCGCCAGCAGCTCGGGAGCGGGGGACCCCCAAGAGACCCAGTACTTC.

This clone was counted between two and nine times. The V and J genes are TRBV19 and TRBJ2-1, with a weak D call TRBD1 (5 bases). Germline loops: CDR1 LNHDA, CDR2 SQIVND (reference sequence). This CDR3 is 15 amino acids long. With 4 bases removed from V and 3 bases from J, the gap between germline ends came to 13 bases. CDR3 region: CASSTKGFLYNEQFF. The CDR3 DNA reads as TGTGCCAGTAGTACGAAGGGGTTCCTCTACAATGAGCAGTTCTTC.

This clone was seen only a few times. Written as DNA, the CDR3 is TGTGCCAGCAGCTTGGCTAGGGGGAGCTCCTACAATGAGCAGTTCTTC. This gives the protein CASSLARGSSYNEQFF. This chain connects TRBV5-6 to TRBJ2-1; possible D gene TRBD1, 6 bases. V was clipped by 0 bases and J by 0 bases, with 10 bases between them. The CDR3 spans 16 residues. CDR1 SGHDT and CDR2 YYEEEE come from the germline V gene.

The CDR3: CASSPETRGGEQFF. Here the CDR3 DNA reads TGTGCCAGCAGCCCGGAAACCAGGGGAGGTGAGCAGTTCTTC. The chain combines TRBV5-4 with TRBJ2-1, with D perhaps TRBD1 or TRBD2 (6 bases each). The CDR3 contains 14 residues. CDR1 and CDR2 (germline): SGHNT, YYREEE (reference sequence). The V gene lost 4 bases and the J gene lost 9 bases, with 17 bases spanning the gap.

This clone was detected a few times. The V and J genes are TRBV20-1 and TRBJ1-2; no clear D. The V end was cut by 5 bases, the J end by 2 bases, with 6 bases between. The V gene's germline CDR1 is DFQATT and CDR2 SNEGSKA (reference sequence). The CDR3 is made up of 11 amino acids. The CDR3 DNA follows: TGCAGTGCTGGAGGAAACTATGGCTACACCTTC. As protein: CSAGGNYGYTF.

This clone turned up a few times. CDR3 protein: CAISEDRVKPQHF. In nucleotides, the CDR3 is TGTGCCATCAGTGAGGACAGGGTCAAGCCCCAGCATTTT. This sequence joins TRBV10-3 and TRBJ1-5; 7 bases match TRBD1. In germline, CDR1 is ENHRY, CDR2 SYGVKD. With 2 bases clipped from V and 8 bases from J, the junction kept 3 bases outside the gene matches. This CDR3 comprises 13 residues.

This clone came up a few times. The CDR3 DNA reads TGTGCCAGCAGTCCCCCCCAGGGCGGTGGCTACACCTTC. As protein: CASSPPQGGGYTF. The V and J genes are TRBV5-4 and TRBJ1-2, with D perhaps TRBD1 (5 bases). Trimming left V 5 bases short and J 7 bases short, with 15 bases between. Germline CDR1 reads SGHNT; CDR2 reads YYREEE (reference sequence). CDR3 length equals 13 residues. Full variable domain (missing parts from reference TRBV5-4 and TRBJ1-2): ETGVTQSPTHLIKTRGQQVTLRCSSQSGHNTVSWYQQALGQGPQFIFQYYREEENGRGNFPPRFSGLQFPNYSSELNVNALELDDSALYLCASSPPQGGGYTFGSGTRLTVV.

This clone was detected a few times. The rearrangement joins TRBV29-1 to TRBJ2-5, with D uncertain. This CDR3 has 12 amino acids. Per the germline V gene, CDR1 is SQVTM and CDR2 is ANQGSEA. Deletions cut 7 bases from V and 4 bases from J, with 13 bases between. The CDR3 reads CSAPDGAETQYF. As DNA, the CDR3 is TGCAGCGCCCCGGACGGAGCAGAGACCCAGTACTTC.

The CDR3 nucleotides read TGCGCCAGCAGCCAAGAGGGGTCCAGCTACTCTGGAAACACCATATATTTT. This codes for CASSQEGSSYSGNTIYF. The chain is built from TRBV4-1 and TRBJ1-3, with D uncertain. Trimming cost V 0 bases and J 0 bases, with 12 bases left between them. Germline V gene data show CDR1 as MGHRA and CDR2 as YSYEKL. This CDR3 is built from 17 residues.

This clone was found many times. This chain joins TRBV29-1 and TRBJ2-7; tentatively, D is TRBD1 or TRBD2 (5 bases each). Per the germline V gene, CDR1 is SQVTM and CDR2 is ANQGSEA. The V end was cut by 7 bases, the J end by 0 bases, with 10 bases between. The CDR3 contains 12 residues. The CDR3 bases are TGCAGCGGCCGGGACCTCTCCTACGAGCAGTACTTC. As protein: CSGRDLSYEQYF.

This clone was picked up a small number of times. This chain uses TRBV30 with TRBJ1-2; D gene unclear. This CDR3 has 15 residues. V lost 0 bases, J lost 0 bases, and 11 bases lay in between. The germline gives CDR1 GTSNPN, CDR2 SVGIG (reference sequence). CDR3 DNA: TGTGCCTGGAGTGTAGGCTGGGTTTCTAACTATGGCTACACCTTC. It is translated as CAWSVGWVSNYGYTF.

This clone was observed a handful of times. The chain joins TRBV6-5 to TRBJ2-3; TRBD1 matches at 10 bases. The germline V gene encodes CDR1 MNHEY and CDR2 SVGAGI. The CDR3 sequence is 16 residues long. The ends lost 4 bases at V and 1 base at J; junction bases unmatched: 5. DNA for the CDR3: TGTGCCAGCAGTTCCGACAGGGGGCGAGGCACAGATACGCAGTATTTT. Its protein is CASSSDRGRGTDTQYF.

Only a few counts were recorded for this clone. The chain carries TRBV6-1 and TRBJ1-2; 8 bases line up with TRBD1. Germline V CDR1 and CDR2: MNHNS, SASEGT. After removal of 7 bases from V and 8 bases from J, the junction contained 9 bases not matched to a gene. This CDR3 is built from 13 residues. The CDR3 loop is CASKSQGALGYTF. Here the CDR3 DNA reads TGTGCCAGCAAGAGCCAGGGGGCTCTGGGCTACACCTTC.

The V call is TRBV4-1, the J call TRBJ2-2, with TRBD1 identical over 9 bases. V trimming: 0 bases; J trimming: 1 base; junction bases outside the gene matches: 12. Looked up from germline, CDR1 is MGHRA and CDR2 is YSYEKL. The CDR3 covers 20 residues. The CDR3 nucleotides are TGCGCCAGCAGCCAAGAACCCGGACAGGGGAAGGTCGGGAACACCGGGGAGCTGTTTTTT. Protein sequence: CASSQEPGQGKVGNTGELFF.